One T cell receptor (beta chain) is described in this entry. It lacks a known antigen. Germline is not matched at one junction end, which may reflect a read error. This entry comes from a study of post-analysis software for immune sequencing data (dated by TCRdb to 2014 to 2015). For context, the study as a whole: The recorded disease courses included relapsing-remitting, secondary progressive and progressive-relapsing multiple sclerosis, and some patients had no subtype annotation. Patient repertoires were compared against 10 to 12 previously published healthy control repertoires from donors aged roughly 6 to 26 years. A subset of samples was prepared in parallel using single-end sample barcoding, then pooled and co-amplified after Illumina adapter ligation. Study-wide findings and limitations: Significantly higher frequencies in patients than in controls were found for a few TRBV segments, including TRBV5-6, TRBV5-1 and TRBV20-1. The multiple sclerosis patient group was slightly younger than the control group. Significantly lower normalized Chao1 diversity was found in multiple sclerosis patients than in controls, suggesting substantial peripheral T-cell clonal expansion. Strong co-clustering of samples prepared in the same batch was shown by direct clustering with F measure, prompting a batch-effect correction.

From the germline V gene, CDR1 is SQVTM and CDR2 is ANQGSEA. The CDR3 holds 14 amino acids from the cysteine to the phenylalanine. This entry keeps only the CDR3 DNA: 42 bases, framed from base 1. To demonstrate the VDJtools post-analysis software, TCR beta repertoires were profiled from the peripheral blood of roughly 14 young patients with multiple sclerosis. The multiple sclerosis patients were children and adolescents ranging in age from roughly 6 to 15 years. The method behind the library was PCR. Sequenced using an Illumina HiSeq 2500. Unique molecular identifiers were incorporated into TCR beta cDNA libraries to reduce PCR and sequencing biases. Per 1 to 10 million input T cells, some 500,000 cDNA molecules were obtained, such that each molecule approximated one T cell. The patient libraries were prepared and sequenced using the same protocol as the earlier healthy control dataset. Within a given batch, samples were prepared together, multiplexed and sequenced on the same HiSeq lane. As for how the authors treated the data: Raw barcoded reads were processed with MIGEC, discarding single-read molecular identifier groups before consensus assembly and CDR3 extraction. Clonotype tables were post-analysed with VDJtools, normalizing diversity by down-sampling all datasets to the smallest sample size. Repertoire overlap clustering matched CDR3 amino acid but not nucleotide sequences to correct batch-related cross-sample contamination. Starting from the raw public reads, TCRdb applied fastp trimming at Q25, assembled clones with MiXCR and retained in-frame beta chains. Every distinct CDR3 protein forms one entry, paired with its most common genes and DNA. The authors' filters were not applied to this entry. Here the sample has under 900,000 distinct CDR3 sequences; roughly 50% occur a single time. The ten largest make up 4.6% of the sample.

Input material: blood. This clonotype originated in a girl between 10 and 17 years old with multiple sclerosis. The sequence is built from TRBV29-1 and TRBJ1-2; tentative D gene TRBD1, with 5 bases matching. The CDR3 reads CSAEDVTDYYGYTF. The sequenced DNA is TGCAGCGCCGAGGATGTGACAGACTACTATGGTTACACCTTC.